This T cell receptor beta chain originates from a study of CD8 T cells in ankylosing spondylitis. Overall study findings and caveats: The authors reported significant enrichment of disease-linked clones in matched ankylosing spondylitis synovial fluid. A TCR beta motif made of about 8 highly homologous variants seemed typical of ankylosing spondylitis blood. A number of the motif variants had already been described in reactive arthritis synovial fluid and blood.

V lost 5 bases and J lost 1, with 16 bases in between. The CDR3 is 16 amino acids. Ten or more counts support this clonotype. Its antigen remains unidentified. Making use of molecular barcodes, quantitative 5'-RACE generated TCR beta libraries. TCRdb used MiXCR to reprocess the 5' RACE reads, holding one entry per CDR3 protein. The sample consists of about 240,000 distinct CDR3 sequences, 7.5% to 9% of them appearing once. The clonotype was recovered from a male donor with ankylosing spondylitis or in good health (not recorded which). V and J are TRBV12-3 or TRBV12-4 and TRBJ2-3, with D hard to call. The sequencing input was blood, either unsorted or a sorted T cell fraction (not recorded which). The CDR3 nucleotides read TGTGCCAGCAGTAGGGCTGCGCGCCTGCGCACAGATACGCAGTATTTT. Its translation is CASSRAARLRTDTQYF.